Listed here are 27 T cell receptor beta chains from one sample, sequenced in a study of blood T cell repertoires in COVID-19 (dated by TCRdb to 2020 to 2022). To prepare the library, the immunoSEQ multiplex PCR assay was applied. Entries here come from immuneACCESS through TCRdb and include only in-frame sequences with V and J called. Some clones fail to appear in such tables; in the studies checked, an unresolved V gene covers under half of the shortfall, and the cause of the remainder is unknown. The sample table records 90,000 to 120,000 clones; about 91% of these occur just once. The leading ten clones occupy around 6% of the sample. Material for sequencing was peripheral blood. These receptors were taken from a human donor in a cohort sampled during active COVID-19.

This chain uses TRBV25-1 with TRBJ1-6; 8 nucleotides align to TRBD1. The CDR3 contains 14 residues. The J segment lost 9 bases and the V segment lost 3 bases, leaving 4 bases of the junction unmatched. The germline CDR1 and CDR2 sequences are MGHDK and SYGVNS. CDR3 sequence: CASSDQGAISPLHF. CDR3 DNA: TGTGCCAGCAGTGATCAGGGGGCAATTTCACCCCTCCACTTT.

The chain employs TRBV29-1 and TRBJ2-3; D perhaps matches TRBD2 (7 bases). Between the trimmed V and J ends, which lost 6 bases and 1 base, there was a span of 20 bases. The CDR3 length is 16 residues. Germline V gene data show CDR1 as SQVTM and CDR2 as ANQGSEA. CDR3 in DNA: TGCAGCGTGACGAGGTATAGGGGGGGCCGCACAGATACGCAGTATTTT. The encoded protein is CSVTRYRGGRTDTQYF.

This chain uses TRBV28 with TRBJ2-7; 7 bases fit TRBD1. Germline values: CDR1 MDHEN, CDR2 SYDVKM. V lost 5 bases and J lost 3; bases outside the gene matches: 7. The CDR3 consists of 14 residues. This CDR3 is CASSPMQGVYEQYF. CDR3 sequence (DNA): TGTGCCAGCAGTCCGATGCAGGGGGTCTACGAGCAGTACTTC. The full variable domain, its missing parts supplied by reference TRBV28 and TRBJ2-7, is DVKVTQSSRYLVKRTGEKVFLECVQDMDHENMFWYRQDPGLGLRLIYFSYDVKMKEKGDIPEGYSVSREKKERFSLILESASTNQTSMYLCASSPMQGVYEQYFGPGTRLTVT.

This chain links TRBV28 with TRBJ1-5; D possibly corresponds to TRBD1 (5 bases). The CDR3 extends over 14 amino acids. Germline loops: CDR1 MDHEN, CDR2 SYDVKM. Trimming took off 7 bases at V and 5 bases at J, with 15 bases between the two ends. The CDR3 DNA reads TGTGCCAGCAACTATGGGGGGTTCCATCAGCCCCAGCATTTT. Translation gives CASNYGGFHQPQHF.

V gene TRBV5-1 combines with J gene TRBJ2-7, with TRBD2 matching 8 bases. CDR1 is SGHRS and CDR2 is YFSETQ in the germline V gene. The CDR3 runs 14 residues. V lost 2 bases and J lost 5; bases outside the gene matches: 6. CDR3 loop: CASSFLGRVHEQYF. The DNA of the CDR3 is TGCGCCAGCAGCTTCCTCGGGAGGGTCCACGAGCAGTACTTC.

The chain is built from TRBV24-1 and TRBJ2-3; 8 bases fit TRBD1. Germline V gives CDR1 KGHDR, CDR2 SFDVKD. CDR3 size: 15 residues. After removal of 4 bases from V and 2 bases from J, the junction contained 4 bases not matched to a gene. DNA of the CDR3: TGTGCCACCAGTGACAGGACAGGGCTCACAGATACGCAGTATTTT. It encodes CATSDRTGLTDTQYF.

The chain employs TRBV3-1 (or the pseudogene TRBV3-2) and TRBJ2-7; 9 bases map to TRBD2. The CDR3 covers 15 residues. Germline CDR1 reads LGHDT; CDR2 reads YNNKEL (reference sequence). Trimming took 4 bases from V and 2 from J; bases not matched to a gene: 6. The CDR3, as DNA: TGTGCCAGCAGCCGAGCAGCGGGAGGACCCTACGAGCAGTACTTC. Translating gives CASSRAAGGPYEQYF.

The chain recombines TRBV30 with TRBJ1-1, with D possibly TRBD1 on 5 matching bases. V was shortened by 3 bases and J by 5 bases, with 16 bases between the two germline ends. The CDR3 sequence is 14 residues long. Germline lookup yields CDR1 GTSNPN and CDR2 SVGIG (reference sequence). The CDR3 spells CAWRRGSWGTEAFF. DNA for the CDR3: TGTGCCTGGAGGCGGGGGAGCTGGGGGACTGAAGCTTTCTTT.

The V and J genes are TRBV15 and TRBJ2-7; TRBD2 matches at 10 bases. The CDR3 extends over 16 amino acids. Germline CDR1 LNHNV, CDR2 YYDKDF (reference sequence). J lost 3 bases, V lost 7 bases, and 12 bases had no gene match. CDR3 sequence: CATKALIAGGNYEQYF. CDR3 in DNA: TGTGCCACCAAAGCCCTGATAGCGGGGGGCAACTACGAGCAGTACTTC.

This sequence joins TRBV6-5 and TRBJ2-7; D remains ambiguous. With 8 bases removed from V and 3 bases from J, the gap between germline ends came to 5 bases. Germline V gene lookup returns CDR1 MNHEY and CDR2 SVGAGI. This CDR3 has 10 residues. The CDR3 DNA reads as TGTGCCAGCGAGGACTACGAGCAGTACTTC. It translates to CASEDYEQYF.

The V gene is TRBV5-4, the J gene TRBJ1-2; D perhaps matches TRBD1 (6 bases). Trimming took off 0 bases at V and 4 bases at J, with 10 bases between the two ends. The V gene's germline CDR1 is SGHNT and CDR2 YYREEE (reference sequence). The CDR3 is made up of 14 amino acids. In DNA, the CDR3 is TGTGCCAGCAGCTTGGGGACAGACCCCTATGGCTACACCTTC. Translation: CASSLGTDPYGYTF.

This chain connects TRBV4-3 to TRBJ1-5, with 8 nucleotides matching TRBD1. V dropped 6 bases and J dropped 6; count of bases not matched to a gene: 4. The germline V gene encodes CDR1 LGHNA and CDR2 YSLEER. The CDR3 runs 13 residues. As DNA, the CDR3 is TGCGCCAGCAGTCAGGGGGCGGGTCAGCCCCAGCATTTT. Encoded protein: CASSQGAGQPQHF.

This rearrangement joins TRBV5-1 to TRBJ2-1; maybe TRBD2 (6 bases). V lost 0 bases and J 6 bases, leaving 16 bases between the germline ends. CDR1 is SGHRS and CDR2 is YFSETQ in the germline V gene. CDR3 length equals 16 residues. The CDR3, as DNA: TGCGCCAGCAGCTTGGACGGAGGGGCCCCTACCAATGAGCAGTTCTTC. This encodes CASSLDGGAPTNEQFF.

DNA of the CDR3: TGTGCCAGCTCCAAGGAGACAGATACGCAGTATTTT. Translation gives CASSKETDTQYF. The chain combines TRBV27 with TRBJ2-3; the D is unclear. The CDR3 consists of 12 residues. The germline gives CDR1 MNHEY, CDR2 SMNVEV (reference sequence). Trimming left V 8 bases short and J 3 bases short, with 9 bases between.

The genes are TRBV3-1 (or the pseudogene TRBV3-2) and TRBJ2-2; 7 bases match TRBD2. The ends lost 2 bases at V and 5 bases at J; junction bases unmatched: 8. Germline V lookup: CDR1 LGHDT, CDR2 YNNKEL (reference sequence). The CDR3 runs 16 residues. Here the CDR3 DNA reads TGTGCCAGCAGCCAACTTCGACGGGGAGGGACCGGGGAGCTGTTTTTT. Translation: CASSQLRRGGTGELFF.

In this sample, this clone turned up once. This sequence joins TRBV5-5 and TRBJ2-7; tentatively, D is TRBD2 (5 bases). Trimming took off 6 bases at V and 0 bases at J, with 16 bases between the two ends. Germline CDR1 SGHKS, CDR2 YYEKEE (reference sequence). The CDR3 spans 15 residues. CDR3 amino acids: CASTPLGFISYEQYF. The DNA of the CDR3 is TGTGCCAGCACTCCACTAGGTTTCATCTCCTACGAGCAGTACTTC.

The chain combines TRBV4-3 with TRBJ2-5; TRBD2 matches 13 bases. V was clipped by 1 base and J by 1 base; unmatched bases: 6. Germline V CDR1 and CDR2: LGHNA, YSLEER. The CDR3 consists of 18 residues. CDR3 DNA sequence: TGCGCCAGCAGCCAAGGGGGGACTAGCGGGACCCTCCAAGAGACCCAGTACTTC. As protein: CASSQGGTSGTLQETQYF.

The genes are TRBV5-6 and TRBJ2-1, with D hard to call. CDR1 is SGHDT and CDR2 is YYEEEE in the germline V gene. Trimming took 5 bases from V and 10 from J, leaving 10 bases between them. This CDR3 contains 11 residues. CDR3 loop: CASSDVQEQFF. The DNA for the CDR3 is TGTGCCAGCAGTGATGTACAGGAGCAGTTCTTC. The variable domain in full, completed from reference TRBV5-6 and TRBJ2-1, reads DAGVTQSPTHLIKTRGQQVTLRCSPKSGHDTVSWYQQALGQGPQFIFQYYEEEERQRGNFPDRFSGHQFPNYSSELNVNALLLGDSALYLCASSDVQEQFFGPGTRLTVL.

The CDR3: CASSYQGGYEQYF. The DNA for the CDR3 is TGTGCCAGCAGTTACCAGGGAGGCTACGAGCAGTACTTC. The gene calls are TRBV6-5 and TRBJ2-7; D is possibly TRBD2 (6 bases). Germline loops: CDR1 MNHEY, CDR2 SVGAGI. V lost 2 bases, J lost 3 bases, and 8 bases lay in between. This CDR3 is 13 amino acids long.

J is TRBJ1-2 and V is TRBV2, with 8 bases identical to TRBD1. Germline V gene sequence: CDR1 SNHLY, CDR2 FYNNEI. The J segment lost 6 bases and the V segment lost 4 bases, leaving 4 bases of the junction unmatched. The CDR3 contains 13 residues. CDR3: CASSGQGADGYTF. CDR3 sequence (DNA): TGTGCCAGCAGTGGTCAGGGGGCGGATGGCTACACCTTC. Together with reference TRBV2 and TRBJ1-2, the CDR3 gives the full variable domain: EPEVTQTPSHQVTQMGQEVILRCVPISNHLYFYWYRQILGQKVEFLVSFYNNEISEKSEIFDDQFSVERPDGSNFTLKIRSTKLEDSAMYFCASSGQGADGYTFGSGTRLTVV.

This sequence joins TRBV21-1 and TRBJ2-5; the table's D call TRBD1 went unverified against the DNA. TRBV21-1 is an annotated pseudogene. The CDR3 has 16 residues. The CDR3 reads CASSKALLQGQETQYF. In DNA, the CDR3 is TGTGCCAGCAGCAAAGCGCTATTACAGGGGCAAGAGACCCAGTACTTC.

This clone was seen only a few times. The V call is TRBV9, the J call TRBJ2-7, with 8 nucleotides matching TRBD1. The ends lost 3 bases at V and 5 bases at J; junction bases unmatched: 13. CDR1 is SGDLS and CDR2 is YYNGEE in the germline V gene. The CDR3 runs 16 residues. The CDR3 coding sequence is TGTGCCAGCAGCGCTACAGAACAAGGACAGGGCCACGAGCAGTACTTC. Its protein product is CASSATEQGQGHEQYF.

The rearrangement joins TRBV27 to TRBJ1-6; D gene unclear. The CDR3 covers 16 residues. Trimming shortened V by 4 bases and J by 4 bases, and 14 bases separated the two germline ends. CDR1 and CDR2 (germline): MNHEY, SMNVEV (reference sequence). The CDR3 sequence: CASSWSEGRYNSPLHF. The CDR3 DNA reads as TGTGCCAGCAGTTGGTCAGAGGGTAGATATAATTCACCCCTCCACTTT.

This chain joins TRBV9 and TRBJ1-6, with 7 positions matching TRBD1. This CDR3 has 14 amino acids. The germline gives CDR1 SGDLS, CDR2 YYNGEE. The trim removed 0 bases at V and 8 bases at J, leaving 2 bases unmatched. Here the CDR3 DNA reads TGTGCCAGCAGCGTAGAAGACAGGGATTCACCCCTCCACTTT. It encodes CASSVEDRDSPLHF.

This clone came up a few times. The chain employs TRBV5-5 and TRBJ2-5, with 8 nucleotides matching TRBD2. CDR3 length: 16 residues. Unmatched junction bases numbered 7, after V lost 0 bases and J lost 3 bases. CDR1 and CDR2 from the germline V gene are SGHKS and YYEKEE (reference sequence). CDR3 DNA: TGTGCCAGCAGCTTGGTTGACCTAGCGGGTAAAGAGACCCAGTACTTC. This sequence encodes CASSLVDLAGKETQYF.

This chain connects TRBV29-1 to TRBJ2-2, with TRBD1 matching 7 bases. Germline CDR1 is SQVTM and CDR2 is ANQGSEA. The trim removed 4 bases at V and 7 bases at J, leaving 9 bases unmatched. The CDR3 spans 14 residues. The CDR3 nucleotides are TGCAGCGTTGCCTATTGGACAGGTGGCGGGGAGCTGTTTTTT. The encoded protein is CSVAYWTGGGELFF.

The chain couples TRBV5-4 to TRBJ2-1; D is possibly TRBD2 (6 bases). CDR1 and CDR2 (germline): SGHNT, YYREEE (reference sequence). V was trimmed by 2 bases and J by 3 bases, leaving 12 bases between them. The CDR3 has 15 residues. The CDR3 DNA reads TGTGCCAGCAGCTTACGCGGGATCGTCTACAATGAGCAGTTCTTC. Residues: CASSLRGIVYNEQFF.